One TCR beta chain is described in this entry. Its antigen remains unidentified. The data are from a study of OX40 agonist ivuxolimab in advanced cancers. Turning to the study itself: The eligibility criteria allowed prior anti-PD-1, anti-PD-L1 or anti-CTLA-4 therapy, and 30% to 40% had some. Partial responses occurred in three patients (one hepatocellular carcinoma, two cutaneous melanoma).

Study results and caveats: Clonal expansion was seen in CD4+ and CD8+ blood T cells by week 6 at 0.1 to 3.0 mg/kg.

Generated by immunoSEQ multiplex PCR, the TCRdb table keeps only in-frame clones and is missing some. The sample lists roughly 60,000 clones, 90% to 95% occurring once. The sequence derives from an adult with an advanced solid tumor such as melanoma, head and neck, liver or kidney cancer. The sequencing here drew on CD4+ or CD8+ T cells sorted from blood, taken in a trial of the OX40 agonist ivuxolimab.

In nucleotides, the CDR3 is TGCGCCAGCAGTCAGGGACAGGGGCCTTCCTTTAACTATGGCTACACCTTC. It is translated as CASSQGQGPSFNYGYTF. The chain uses TRBV23-1 and TRBJ1-2; the match to TRBD1 covers 10 bases. TRBV23-1 is an ORF for which the function is uncertain. Trimming at V came to 3 bases and at J to 1 base, leaving 8 bases not matched to a gene. This CDR3 contains 17 residues.